Listed here are 3 T cell receptor beta chains from one sample, sequenced in a study of T-cell memory formation after mild COVID-19. TCRdb recomputed calls from the 5' RACE reads with MiXCR, one row per CDR3 protein. Among about 160,000 distinct CDR3 sequences listed, about a third were seen once. The specimen sequenced was PBMCs or a T cell subset sorted from them (not recorded which). The receptors were gathered from an adult woman who had mild COVID-19 (a few samples of this study predate the infection). Cell type and time point are not known.

This clonotype was seen only a few times. The genes are TRBV3-1 and TRBJ1-1; D is unresolved. Germline V lookup: CDR1 LGHDT, CDR2 YNNKEL (reference sequence). This CDR3 region has 15 residues. V shed 4 bases and J shed 7 bases, with 19 bases lying between them. This CDR3 reads CASSPLSGFKDEAFF. The CDR3 DNA sequence: TGTGCCAGCAGCCCGCTAAGTGGATTTAAGGATGAAGCTTTCTTT.

In this sample, this clonotype turned up a few times. The chain uses TRBV23-1 and TRBJ1-6, with 10 positions matching TRBD1. TRBV23-1 is an open reading frame whose function is uncertain. CDR3 length equals 17 residues. V was pared by 0 bases and J by 7 bases, with 6 bases of the junction left unmatched. The CDR3 here is CASSQSGDRGLNSPLHF. The CDR3 nucleotides read TGCGCCAGCAGTCAATCTGGTGACAGGGGGCTGAATTCACCCCTCCACTTT.

The J gene is TRBJ2-3, the V gene TRBV4-1; D is undetermined. Germline values: CDR1 MGHRA, CDR2 YSYEKL. This CDR3 spans 16 amino acids. Between the trimmed V and J ends, which lost 0 bases and 0 bases, there was a span of 10 bases. Written as DNA, the CDR3 is TGCGCCAGCAGCCAAGAGTGGCTGACGAGCACAGATACGCAGTATTTT. This sequence encodes CASSQEWLTSTDTQYF.